The 7 T cell receptor beta chains given below trace back to one sample, sequenced in a study of blood T cell repertoires in COVID-19. Sequenced by immunoSEQ multiplex PCR; TCRdb stores in-frame clones only, minus some. The sample records 500,000 to 600,000 clones, roughly nine tenths being singletons. Sequencing was performed on peripheral blood. The receptors here all came from a woman in her 50s with COVID-19, enrolled during active disease.

This clone was counted at least ten times. CDR3 in DNA: TGTGCCAGCTTAGAGGGAGTGGGAGCTTTCTTT. As protein: CASLEGVGAFF. This chain connects TRBV2 to TRBJ1-1; D is uncertain. V lost 8 bases and J 10 bases, leaving 14 bases between the germline ends. CDR1 SNHLY and CDR2 FYNNEI come from the germline V gene. The CDR3 extends over 11 amino acids.

This chain links TRBV6-1 with TRBJ2-7; 7 nucleotides match TRBD1. The CDR3 covers 18 residues. V gave up 2 bases and J gave up 1 base; unmatched junction bases: 14. Germline CDR1 and CDR2: MNHNS and SASEGT. The CDR3 region has the DNA TGTGCCAGCAGTGAAAACCGGGCGGGCAGGGGGTTATCCTACGAGCAGTACTTC. It translates to CASSENRAGRGLSYEQYF.

This clone was seen a handful of times. The chain couples TRBV27 to TRBJ1-5, with D perhaps matching TRBD1 (5 bases). The germline CDR1 and CDR2 sequences are MNHEY and SMNVEV (reference sequence). The CDR3 contains 17 residues. Trimming removed 0 bases at V and 5 bases at J, with 17 bases between. The CDR3 here is CASSLSGGPMAYQPQHF. In DNA, the CDR3 is TGTGCCAGCAGTTTATCGGGGGGACCTATGGCCTATCAGCCCCAGCATTTT.

The chain carries TRBV4-1 and TRBJ2-1; 16 nucleotides line up with TRBD2. The CDR3 is 14 amino acids. With 8 bases clipped from V and 8 bases from J, the junction kept 3 bases outside the gene matches. The V gene's germline CDR1 is MGHRA and CDR2 YSYEKL. CDR3 residues: CASGTSGGAYEQFF. DNA for the CDR3: TGCGCCAGCGGGACTAGCGGGGGGGCCTATGAGCAGTTCTTC.

The chain uses TRBV7-9 and TRBJ2-5, with no clear D. The V gene lost 4 bases and the J gene lost 4 bases, with 10 bases spanning the gap. Germline V gene sequence: CDR1 SEHNR, CDR2 FQNEAQ (reference sequence). The CDR3 contains 13 residues. CDR3 amino acids: CASSSPGAETQYF. DNA of the CDR3: TGTGCCAGCAGCTCCCCCGGTGCAGAGACCCAGTACTTC.

As concerns this clone: In the same sample, other DNA sequences code for this CDR3. The J gene is TRBJ1-1, the V gene TRBV10-3; D is unresolved. The CDR3 totals 13 residues. Germline V gene data show CDR1 as ENHRY and CDR2 as SYGVKD. V lost 8 bases and J 1 base, leaving 11 bases between the germline ends. The CDR3 DNA sequence: TGTGCCATCCGAACCGGTCCGAACACTGAAGCTTTCTTT. It yields the protein CAIRTGPNTEAFF.

The sample holds a few counts of this clone. The same CDR3 is also encoded by other DNA sequences in this sample. CDR3 protein: CASSLGGLNSPLHF. CDR3 sequence (DNA): TGTGCCAGCAGCTTAGGAGGGCTGAATTCACCCCTCCACTTT. The chain recombines TRBV7-9 with TRBJ1-6; D unresolved. V dropped 1 base and J dropped 7 bases, with 8 bases sitting between them. Germline-derived CDR1 and CDR2 are SEHNR and FQNEAQ (reference sequence). The CDR3 extends over 14 amino acids.